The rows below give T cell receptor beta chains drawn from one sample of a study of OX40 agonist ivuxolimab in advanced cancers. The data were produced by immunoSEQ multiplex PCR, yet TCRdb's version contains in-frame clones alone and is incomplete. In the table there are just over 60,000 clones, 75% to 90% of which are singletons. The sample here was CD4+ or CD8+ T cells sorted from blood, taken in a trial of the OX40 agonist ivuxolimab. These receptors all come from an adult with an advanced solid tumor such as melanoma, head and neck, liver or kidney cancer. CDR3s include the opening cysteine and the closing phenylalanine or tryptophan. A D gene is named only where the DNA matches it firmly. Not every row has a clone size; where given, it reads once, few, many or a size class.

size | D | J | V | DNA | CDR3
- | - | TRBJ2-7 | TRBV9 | TGTGCCAGCAGCGTAGGTGGCAGGACTTACGAGCAGTACTTC | CASSVGGRTYEQYF
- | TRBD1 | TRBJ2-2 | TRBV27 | TGTGCCAGCAGTTTCGGACAGGGGGCGTCCGGGGAGCTGTTTTTT | CASSFGQGASGELFF
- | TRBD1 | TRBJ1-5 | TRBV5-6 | TGTGCCAGCAGCTCGACAGGGCGGGGTCAGCCCCAGCATTTT | CASSSTGRGQPQHF
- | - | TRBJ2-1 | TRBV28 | TGTGCCAGCAGTCTACTCGAGAAATTTGAGCAGTTCTTC | CASSLLEKFEQFF
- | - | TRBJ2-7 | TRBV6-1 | TGTGCCAGCAGTGAAGTCGGAAGATCGCCTTCCTACGAGCAGTACTTC | CASSEVGRSPSYEQYF
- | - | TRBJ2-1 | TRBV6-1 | TGTGCCAGCAGTCCAGCCCCCTGGTTATATGAGCAGTTCTTC | CASSPAPWLYEQFF
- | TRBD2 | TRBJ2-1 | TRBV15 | TGTGCCACCAGCCCCGGGACTAGCACTTACAATGAGCAGTTCTTC | CATSPGTSTYNEQFF
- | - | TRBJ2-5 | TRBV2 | TGTGCCAGCAGTGAAGCGCTGGCCATAGAGACCCAGTACTTC | CASSEALAIETQYF
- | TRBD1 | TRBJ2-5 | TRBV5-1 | TGCGCCAGCAGCCCGTGGACAGGCAAAGAGACCCAGTACTTC | CASSPWTGKETQYF
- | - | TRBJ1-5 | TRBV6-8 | TGTGCCAGCAGTTACTCGCGTCAGCCCCAGCATTTT | CASSYSRQPQHF
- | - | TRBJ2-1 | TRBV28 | TGTGCCAGCAGTTTAGGACTGCGACTCAATGAGCAGTTCTTC | CASSLGLRLNEQFF
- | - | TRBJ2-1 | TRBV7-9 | TGTGCCAGCAGCTTCACGGGATCCTACAATGAGCAGTTCTTC | CASSFTGSYNEQFF
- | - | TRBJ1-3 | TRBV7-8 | TGTGCCACCGGGGGGGCGAATGGAAACACCATATATTTT | CATGGANGNTIYF
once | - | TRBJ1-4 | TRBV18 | TGTGCCAGCTCACCACCGGGGGGTGAAAAACTGTTTTTT | CASSPPGGEKLFF
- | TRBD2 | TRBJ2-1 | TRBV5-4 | TGTGCCAGCAGCTTCTTTGGGACTAGCGGGTGGAACAATGAGCAGTTCTTC | CASSFFGTSGWNNEQFF
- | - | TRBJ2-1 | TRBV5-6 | TGTGCCAGCAGCTACGGCACACAGGCCAATGAGCAGTTCTTC | CASSYGTQANEQFF
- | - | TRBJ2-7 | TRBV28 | TGTGCCAGCAGCCCTCCGGGCAAGTACGAGCAGTACTTC | CASSPPGKYEQYF
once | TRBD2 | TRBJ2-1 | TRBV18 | TGTGCCAGCTCACCTATTAGCGGGAGTCTCGGTGAGCAGTTCTTC | CASSPISGSLGEQFF
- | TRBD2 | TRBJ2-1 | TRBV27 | TGTGCCAGCAGACACCCGGGACTAGCGGGCTACAATGAGCAGTTCTTC | CASRHPGLAGYNEQFF
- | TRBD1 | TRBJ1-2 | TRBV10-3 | TGTGCCAGCAGTTCAGGGACAGGGGCGTATGGCTACACCTTC | CASSSGTGAYGYTF
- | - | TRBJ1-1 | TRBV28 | TGTGCCACCCGACCCGGAGGGGCGACTGAAGCTTTCTTT | CATRPGGATEAFF
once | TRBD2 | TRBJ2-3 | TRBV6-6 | TGTGCCAGCAGTTCTCCGACTAGCTCTAGCACAGATACGCAGTATTTT | CASSSPTSSSTDTQYF
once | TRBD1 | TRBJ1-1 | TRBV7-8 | TGTGCCAGCAGCTTAACGGGACAGGCTTTTGGTAACACTGAAGCTTTCTTT | CASSLTGQAFGNTEAFF
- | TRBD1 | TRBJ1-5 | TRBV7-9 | TGTGCCAGCAGCCCTAGCGGACAGGGAAGAAATCAGCCCCAGCATTTT | CASSPSGQGRNQPQHF
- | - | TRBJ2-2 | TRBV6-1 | TGTGCCAGCAGTGTGGCCCCGAACACCGGGGAGCTGTTTTTT | CASSVAPNTGELFF
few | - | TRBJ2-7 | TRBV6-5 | TGTGCCAGCACGGCAACGTCCGGCGGACTGATACAGTACTTC | CASTATSGGLIQYF
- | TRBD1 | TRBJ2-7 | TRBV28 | TGTGCCAGCAGTCCGATAACCGGGACAGCCTCCTACGAGCAGTACTTC | CASSPITGTASYEQYF
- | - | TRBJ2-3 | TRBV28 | TGTGCTGCCCTAGGGACATCTACTGTTAGCACAGATACGCAGTATTTT | CAALGTSTVSTDTQYF
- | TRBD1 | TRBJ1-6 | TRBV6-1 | TGTGCCAGCAGTGCACAAAGCAGGGGGTCCTCCCATTCACCCCTCCACTTT | CASSAQSRGSSHSPLHF
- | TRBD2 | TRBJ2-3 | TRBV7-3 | TGTGCCAGCAGCTTAAGGGGGGAGGGTATGCAGTATTTT | CASSLRGEGMQYF
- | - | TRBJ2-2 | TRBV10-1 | TGCGCCAGCAGTACCGGACAGTACGGGGAGCTGTTTTTT | CASSTGQYGELFF
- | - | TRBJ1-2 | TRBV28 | TGTGCCAGCAGTTTAAATGCCCAGTGGAGGCGATTGGGCTACACCTTC | CASSLNAQWRRLGYTF
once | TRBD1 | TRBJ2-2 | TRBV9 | TGTGCCAGCAGCGCGGACAGGGGAAGGACCGGGGAGCTGTTTTTT | CASSADRGRTGELFF
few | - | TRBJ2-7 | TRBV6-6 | TGTGCCAGCAGATCAACGACCTACGAGCAGTACTTC | CASRSTTYEQYF
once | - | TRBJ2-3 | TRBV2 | TGTGCCAGCAGTGAACAAGCAGCGACTCACACAGATACGCAGTATTTT | CASSEQAATHTDTQYF
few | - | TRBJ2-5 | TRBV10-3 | TGTGCCATCAGTGAGGGGGGGGAGACCCAGTACTTC | CAISEGGETQYF
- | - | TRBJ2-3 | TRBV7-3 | TGTGCCAGCAGCTTAGGACAGACTAGCACAGATACGCAGTATTTT | CASSLGQTSTDTQYF
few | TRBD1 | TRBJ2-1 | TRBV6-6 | TGTGCCAGCAGTAGAAACAGGGGTTCCTACAATGAGCAGTTCTTC | CASSRNRGSYNEQFF
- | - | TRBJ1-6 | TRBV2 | TGTGCCAGCAGTGAAGAATTCTCACCCCTCCACTTT | CASSEEFSPLHF
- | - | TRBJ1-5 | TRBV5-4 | TGTGCCAGCAGCTTGGAAGGTTATAGCAATCAGCCCCAGCATTTT | CASSLEGYSNQPQHF
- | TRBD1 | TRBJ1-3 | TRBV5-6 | TGTGCCAGCAGCTGGATAGGACGGGACAGGGTGACGGGAAACACCATATATTTT | CASSWIGRDRVTGNTIYF
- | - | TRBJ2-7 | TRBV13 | TGTGCCAGCAGCTTAAAATCCGGGACAACGACCTACGAGCAGTACTTC | CASSLKSGTTTYEQYF
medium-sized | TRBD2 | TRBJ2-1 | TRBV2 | TGTGCCAGCCGCTACCGGACTAGCGGGAGTCAGGCTGAGCAGTTCTTC | CASRYRTSGSQAEQFF
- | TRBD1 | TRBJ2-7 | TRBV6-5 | TGTGCCAGCAGTTACTCGGACAGGGGAATCGAGCAGTACTTC | CASSYSDRGIEQYF
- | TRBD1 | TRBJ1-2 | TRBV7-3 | TGTGCCAGCAGCTGGGGACAGTTAACAAACTATGGCTACACCTTC | CASSWGQLTNYGYTF
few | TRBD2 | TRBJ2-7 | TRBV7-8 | TGTGCCAGCAGCCCGCCGAGGACTAGCGGCACCTACGAGCAGTACTTC | CASSPPRTSGTYEQYF
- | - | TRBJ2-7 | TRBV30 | TGTGCCTGGAGTGTAACGGCCCTCAGGGGCGAGCAGTACTTC | CAWSVTALRGEQYF
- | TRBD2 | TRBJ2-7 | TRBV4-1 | TGCGCCAGCAGCCAAGATGGGACTAGCGGGAGGGCCTACGAGCAGTACTTC | CASSQDGTSGRAYEQYF
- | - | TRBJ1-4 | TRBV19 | TGTGCCAGTACCGAGGACCGATCAAATGAAAAACTGTTTTTT | CASTEDRSNEKLFF
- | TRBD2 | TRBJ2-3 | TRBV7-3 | TGTGCCAGCAGCTCCAGGGGCTTAGCGGGAGGGTTCTCAGATACGCAGTATTTT | CASSSRGLAGGFSDTQYF
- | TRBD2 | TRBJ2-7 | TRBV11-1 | TGTGCCAGCAGCTTAGTCGCGGCGGGAGTTTCCGAGCAGTACTTC | CASSLVAAGVSEQYF
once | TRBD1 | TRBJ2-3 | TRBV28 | TGTGCCAGCAGTTTATGGGGACCTGGACAGGGGACTATCACAGATACGCAGTATTTT | CASSLWGPGQGTITDTQYF
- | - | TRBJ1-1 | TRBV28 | TGTGCCAGCGCATCGACTTGGGACTGGCAAGCTTTCTTT | CASASTWDWQAFF
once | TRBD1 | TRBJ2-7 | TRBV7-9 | TGTGCCAGCAGCTTAGGACAGGGTCGCGAGCAGTACTTC | CASSLGQGREQYF
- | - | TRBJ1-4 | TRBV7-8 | TGTGCCAGCAGCTTCTCTGGGACTGCAACTAATGAAAAACTGTTTTTT | CASSFSGTATNEKLFF
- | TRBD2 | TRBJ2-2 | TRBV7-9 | TGTGCCAGCAGCAAGCGGGGGAACACCGGGGAGCTGTTTTTT | CASSKRGNTGELFF
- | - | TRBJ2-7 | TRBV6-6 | TGTGCCAGCAGTTACCGCGGACGGTCCTACGAGCAGTACTTC | CASSYRGRSYEQYF
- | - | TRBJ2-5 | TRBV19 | TGTGCCAGCAAAGGACAGACTAACATAGAAGAGACCCAGTACTTC | CASKGQTNIEETQYF
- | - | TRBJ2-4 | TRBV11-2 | TGTGCCAGCAGCTTAGACTCTACTCGCGGGCGGCTAGCCAAAAACATTCAGTACTTC | CASSLDSTRGRLAKNIQYF